This entry concerns a single T cell receptor beta chain. Its antigen is unknown. MiXCR, applied by TCRdb to the 5' RACE reads, yields one record per CDR3 protein. The repertoire holds some 1,600,000 distinct CDR3 sequences, more than 30% seen once, with under 0.35% in the top ten. This entry comes from a study of identical twins. General observations from the study: Because invariant MAIT and iNKT cells could be present, zero-insertion analyses could be partly confounded.

The V gene end was trimmed by 4 bases and the J gene end by 8 bases; junction bases not matched to a gene: 6. This CDR3 region has 14 residues. Input material: cord blood. The chain carries TRBV12-3 or TRBV12-4 and TRBJ2-3; 10 bases fit TRBD2. The source is a newborn girl in good health. CDR3 DNA sequence: TGTGCCAGCAGTTCTCGGAGCGGGGGGGCTACGCAGTATTTT. Translated, it gives CASSSRSGGATQYF.